These T cell receptor beta chains were read from a single sample in a study of CD8 T cells in Susac syndrome. From the immunoSEQ multiplex PCR reads, TCRdb called clonotypes with MiXCR, one entry per CDR3 protein. Seen here are about 83,000 distinct CDR3 sequences, roughly 95% observed once, and the top ten hold approximately 0.42%. The specimen sequenced was CD8+ T cells from PBMCs. Receptors originate from a human donor with Susac syndrome. Both conserved end residues are part of each CDR3. A D gene is named only where the DNA matches it firmly. Clone size is shown for a subset of rows, as once, few, many or a class of expanded clone.

D gene | J gene | clone size | V gene | CDR3 DNA | CDR3 protein
- | TRBJ1-5 | - | TRBV27 | TGTGCCAGCAGTTCCCCAGGGTCGGGCAATCAGCCCCAGCATTTT | CASSSPGSGNQPQHF
- | TRBJ2-7 | - | TRBV29-1 | TGCAGCGTGGAGGACTACGGCGAGCAGTACTTC | CSVEDYGEQYF
TRBD2 | TRBJ2-1 | - | TRBV4-3 | TGCGCCAGCAGCCAAGATCCCGGGACTAGCGGGAATGAGCAGTTCTTC | CASSQDPGTSGNEQFF
- | TRBJ2-1 | once | TRBV4-1 | TGCGCCAGCAGCCAAGCCCCGGGGAATGAGCAGTTCTTC | CASSQAPGNEQFF
TRBD2 | TRBJ2-5 | - | TRBV29-1 | TGCAGCGTTCCTCCCCGGGGGGGCCAAGAGACCCAGTACTTC | CSVPPRGGQETQYF
- | TRBJ2-1 | - | TRBV19 | TGTGCCAGTAGTATCCAGAGCTCCTACAATGAGCAGTTCTTC | CASSIQSSYNEQFF
TRBD1 | TRBJ2-4 | - | TRBV6-2/TRBV6-3 | TGTGCCAGCACCAGGGGGGCCAAAAACATTCAGTACTTC | CASTRGAKNIQYF
- | TRBJ2-1 | - | TRBV11-2 | TGTGCCAGCCGCGTTGGAGGAGAGCAGTTCTTC | CASRVGGEQFF
- | TRBJ1-2 | - | TRBV27 | TGTGCCAGCATGAGGGGAGGAGGCTACACCTTC | CASMRGGGYTF
- | TRBJ1-2 | - | TRBV27 | TGTGCCAGCAGTTCAGGGAGGTCCTATGGCTACACCTTC | CASSSGRSYGYTF
- | TRBJ2-3 | - | TRBV30 | TGTGCCTGCGACACAGATACGCAGTATTTT | CACDTDTQYF
- | TRBJ2-2 | - | TRBV29-1 | TGCAGCGCGTTGGGTGGGCTGGGGGAGCTGTTTTTT | CSALGGLGELFF
- | TRBJ2-3 | - | TRBV15 | TGTGCCACCAGCAGATCCCAAGGAGGGGGGGCGCGGACAGATACGCAGTATTTT | CATSRSQGGGARTDTQYF
- | TRBJ2-5 | - | TRBV20-1 | TGCAGTGCTAGAGAACAACAGGGCCTCCAAGAGACCCAGTACTTC | CSAREQQGLQETQYF
- | TRBJ2-6 | - | TRBV12-3/TRBV12-4 | TGTGCCAGCAGCCAATCTGGGGCCAACGTCCTGACTTTC | CASSQSGANVLTF
- | TRBJ1-5 | - | TRBV12-3/TRBV12-4 | TGTGCCAGCAGTTTGAACTCCTTGGGCAATCAGCCCCAGCATTTT | CASSLNSLGNQPQHF